This TCR beta chain was found in a study of somatic mutations in cytotoxic T cells in rheumatoid arthritis. Overall study results and limits: Some patients, 8 of 65, had a largest CD8+ clone that exceeded 20% of CD8+ cells.

The data were produced by immunoSEQ multiplex PCR, yet TCRdb's version contains in-frame clones alone and is incomplete. The sample has about 20,000 clones, approximately 80% seen once. CDR1 is SSHAT, CDR2 FNYEAQ, per germline (reference sequence). This CDR3 region has 16 residues. This clone was seen just once. Its specificity is not known. A read error may account for a junction end that differs from germline. The source of this sequence is an adult with rheumatoid arthritis. The specimen sequenced was CD8+ T cells sorted from blood. The rearrangement links TRBV7-7 to TRBJ2-3; TRBD1 or TRBD2 may be the D gene (5 bases each). CDR3 protein: CASSPKRGTGPDTQYF. The CDR3 nucleotides are TGTGCTAGCAGCCCTAAACGGGGAACAGGTCCAGATACGCAGTATTTT.